This T cell receptor (beta chain) was profiled in a study of shared clonotypes between healthy human individuals. Sequencing used immunoSEQ multiplex PCR; TCRdb keeps in-frame clones, though not all of them. The data hold under 850,000 clones, with 80% to 95% observed a single time. Terminally differentiated effector memory CD45RA+ cells were excluded from the naive CD8 cells, which were CD45RO-negative and positively selected for CCR7. Donation came from healthy HIV-negative adults that had no recent acute infections or vaccinations. This TCR was recovered from a young man in good health. Sequenced material: naive CD8+ T cells sorted from blood.

DNA for the CDR3: TGTGCCAGCAGTCCAAATAGCGGGGTCAGTTACGAGCAGTACTTC. As protein: CASSPNSGVSYEQYF. This chain joins TRBV6-1 and TRBJ2-7, with 8 positions matching TRBD2. Germline values: CDR1 MNHNS, CDR2 SASEGT. The CDR3 has 15 residues. With V trimmed by 5 bases and J by 4 bases, 10 bases remained unmatched.